The 14 T cell receptor beta chains given below trace back to one sample, sequenced in a study of Graves' ophthalmopathy and Graves' hyperthyroidism. Amplification from RNA transcripts yielded the TCR beta CDR3 regions. The first round was an RT-PCR with HTBI primers, and the second round was a multiplex PCR. TCRdb redid the calling of the multiplex PCR reads with MiXCR, one entry per CDR3 protein. The sample records fewer than 400,000 distinct CDR3 sequences, about 17% being singletons. The specimen was peripheral blood. These TCRs come from a young woman with Graves' ophthalmopathy.

This clonotype was counted a few times. A much larger clone lies a single base off, so this may be a read error. V and J are TRBV19 and TRBJ1-1, with TRBD1 identical over 7 bases. The CDR3 is 14 amino acids. V was pared by 5 bases and J by 5 bases, with 8 bases of the junction left unmatched. Germline loops: CDR1 LNHDA, CDR2 SQIVND (reference sequence). In DNA, the CDR3 is TGTGCCAGTAGTCTCTCGACAGGGCTAACTGAAGCTTTCTTT. This encodes CASSLSTGLTEAFF. Combining the CDR3 with reference TRBV19 and TRBJ1-1 gives the whole variable domain DGGITQSPKYLFRKEGQNVTLSCEQNLNHDAMYWYRQDPGQGLRLIYYSQIVNDFQKGDIAEGYSVSREKKESFPLTVTSAQKNPTAFYLCASSLSTGLTEAFFGQGTRLTVV.

This clonotype has at least ten counts. The V and J genes are TRBV5-1 and TRBJ2-7, with TRBD2 matching over 11 bases. Germline V gene sequence: CDR1 SGHRS, CDR2 YFSETQ. The CDR3 loop spans 16 amino acids. Germline trimming cut 7 bases from V and 2 bases from J; bases unmatched to any gene: 11. CDR3 DNA sequence: TGCGCCAGCTCCTTGTTAGGGACTAGCGGTACCTACGAGCAGTACTTC. Its translation: CASSLLGTSGTYEQYF.

The chain links TRBV6-2 or TRBV6-3 to TRBJ2-5; 9 nucleotides agree with TRBD1. Looked up from germline, CDR1 is MNHEY and CDR2 is SVGEGT. Trimming cost V 7 bases and J 6 bases; bases outside gene matches: 6. The CDR3 has 13 amino acids. The CDR3 DNA sequence: TGTGCCAGCACCACAGGGGGCTGGAAGACCCAGTACTTC. Amino acids: CASTTGGWKTQYF.

This clonotype has just a few counts. The V gene is TRBV30, the J gene TRBJ1-2; D ambiguous. Germline CDR1 reads GTSNPN; CDR2 reads SVGIG (reference sequence). V was clipped by 1 base and J by 4 bases, with 7 bases between them. The CDR3 is made up of 12 amino acids. The CDR3 DNA follows: TGTGCCTGGAGTGACACCCCCTATGGCTACACCTTC. This translates into CAWSDTPYGYTF.

V is TRBV18 and J is TRBJ1-5, with a possible D match to TRBD1 (5 bases). Germline V CDR1 and CDR2: KGHSH, LQKENI. The CDR3 runs 15 residues. V lost 0 bases, J lost 4 bases, and 10 bases lay in between. The DNA of the CDR3 is TGTGCCAGCTCACCACCCGGGACCTCAAATCAGCCCCAGCATTTT. Its translation is CASSPPGTSNQPQHF.

This clonotype occurred many times. The gene calls are TRBV27 and TRBJ1-2, with D perhaps TRBD1 (5 bases). Trimming shortened V by 0 bases and J by 4 bases, and 12 bases separated the two germline ends. The germline V gene has CDR1 MNHEY and CDR2 SMNVEV (reference sequence). The CDR3 runs 15 residues. CDR3 bases: TGTGCCAGCAGTTTATCCCTGGGACTCTCCTATGGCTACACCTTC. It codes for CASSLSLGLSYGYTF.

This sequence joins TRBV28 and TRBJ1-5; the D is unclear. V lost 5 bases and J lost 5, with 13 bases in between. Germline CDR1 MDHEN, CDR2 SYDVKM. The CDR3 length is 14 residues. The CDR3 DNA is TGTGCCAGCAGTGCCCAAGGGATCTATCAGCCCCAGCATTTT. This gives the protein CASSAQGIYQPQHF.

In this sample, this clonotype turned up once. The chain couples TRBV6-2 or TRBV6-3 to TRBJ1-6, with no clear D. Germline V gene lookup returns CDR1 MNHEY and CDR2 SVGEGT. The CDR3 loop spans 15 amino acids. V gave up 2 bases and J gave up 7 bases, with 12 bases separating them. In DNA form, the CDR3 reads TGTGCCAGCAGTTACGGCCCGGCAGCCAATTCACCCCTCCACTTT. The encoded protein is CASSYGPAANSPLHF.

Ten or more counts support this clonotype. This chain joins TRBV7-8 and TRBJ2-2, with TRBD2 as a possible D gene (5 bases). The V end was cut by 2 bases, the J end by 7 bases, with 11 bases between. The CDR3 runs 14 residues. The germline V gene encodes CDR1 SGHVS and CDR2 FQNEAQ. The CDR3 nucleotides are TGTGCCAGCAGCTTACTAGCCCAATTCGGGGAGCTGTTTTTT. Protein sequence: CASSLLAQFGELFF.

This chain links TRBV30 with TRBJ2-7; tentative D call: TRBD1 (6 bases). V was cut by 0 bases and J by 5 bases, with 8 bases left in between. The CDR3 runs to 12 residues. Germline CDR1 GTSNPN, CDR2 SVGIG (reference sequence). The CDR3 DNA follows: TGTGCCTGGAGTGTAAAGGGGGACGAGCAGTACTTC. Translating it yields CAWSVKGDEQYF.

This clonotype was detected only a few times. V gene TRBV6-1 combines with J gene TRBJ1-6; 9 positions agree with TRBD1. The ends lost 5 bases at V and 3 bases at J; junction bases unmatched: 5. The CDR3 contains 16 residues. CDR1 MNHNS and CDR2 SASEGT come from the germline V gene. The CDR3 DNA sequence: TGTGCCAGCAGTAGGGACAGGGTGGTCTATAATTCACCCCTCCACTTT. As protein: CASSRDRVVYNSPLHF.

V and J are TRBV11-2 and TRBJ2-2; no firm D call. Germline V gives CDR1 SGHAT, CDR2 FQNNGV. V lost 0 bases and J lost 3, with 8 bases in between. The CDR3 sequence is 15 residues long. The CDR3 here is CASSLEVPDTGELFF. CDR3 coding DNA: TGTGCCAGCAGCTTAGAGGTTCCGGACACCGGGGAGCTGTTTTTT.

This clonotype was observed at least ten times. The V gene is TRBV15, the J gene TRBJ1-3; unclear D gene. Per the germline V gene, CDR1 is LNHNV and CDR2 is YYDKDF (reference sequence). This CDR3 spans 15 amino acids. The V end lost 7 bases, the J end lost 0 bases, and 13 bases lay between the germline ends. The CDR3 loop reads CATTVDSRSGNTIYF. CDR3 bases: TGTGCCACCACTGTGGACTCCCGCTCTGGAAACACCATATATTTT.

This clonotype was seen many times. The chain links TRBV11-2 to TRBJ2-7, with 10 bases identical to TRBD1. With V trimmed by 3 bases and J by 3 bases, 11 bases remained unmatched. In germline, CDR1 is SGHAT, CDR2 FQNNGV. The CDR3 runs to 17 residues. CDR3 residues: CASSFGPPGQGVYEQYF. CDR3 DNA: TGTGCCAGCAGCTTCGGTCCCCCCGGACAGGGGGTCTACGAGCAGTACTTC.